The 23 T cell receptor beta chains below were found in one sample sequenced in a study of cytomegalovirus exposure and HLA in healthy donors. 13 Jbeta primers and 60 Vbeta primers were used for the PCR. Libraries were prepared by immunoSEQ multiplex PCR; TCRdb keeps only in-frame clonotypes and omits some of them. The top ten hold over 0.2% of the sample, which has some 180,000 clones, more than 85% seen once. The material sequenced was PBMCs. The receptors were gathered from a girl in the first two years of life in good health and CMV-seronegative.

V usage is TRBV7-8 and J usage is TRBJ2-1; TRBD2 matches 11 bases. Germline V gene lookup returns CDR1 SGHVS and CDR2 FQNEAQ. CDR3 length: 15 residues. Trimming cost V 2 bases and J 7 bases; bases outside gene matches: 4. For the CDR3, the DNA is TGTGCCAGCAGCTTACAGGCTAGCGGGGGGAATGAGCAGTTCTTC. Translation gives CASSLQASGGNEQFF. The variable domain in full, with the rest retrieved from reference TRBV7-8 and TRBJ2-1, is GAGVSQSPRYKVAKRGQDVALRCDPISGHVSLFWYQQALGQGPEFLTYFQNEAQLDKSGLPSDRFFAERPEGSVSTLKIQRTQQEDSAVYLCASSLQASGGNEQFFGPGTRLTVL.

V usage is TRBV6-7 and J usage is TRBJ2-7, with D possibly matching TRBD2 (5 bases). TRBV6-7 carries the ORF label, with uncertain function. CDR3 length: 17 amino acids. V was clipped by 3 bases and J by 2 bases, with 20 bases between them. This CDR3 reads CASSYCVSGKTAYEQYF. The DNA of the CDR3 is TGTGCCAGCAGTTATTGTGTATCCGGGAAAACAGCCTACGAGCAGTACTTC.

The chain joins TRBV5-1 to TRBJ2-2; possible D gene TRBD1, 6 bases. The CDR3 runs to 16 residues. V was cut by 1 base and J by 1 base, with 11 bases left in between. CDR1 and CDR2 from the germline V gene are SGHRS and YFSETQ. CDR3 sequence: CASSLMTGLNTGELFF. In DNA form, the CDR3 reads TGCGCCAGCAGCTTGATGACAGGACTGAACACCGGGGAGCTGTTTTTT.

This clone was detected only once. This chain links TRBV5-5 with TRBJ2-1; D is ambiguous. The CDR3 sequence is 12 residues long. Between the trimmed V and J ends, which lost 5 bases and 14 bases, there was a span of 17 bases. Per the germline V gene, CDR1 is SGHKS and CDR2 is YYEKEE (reference sequence). CDR3 DNA sequence: TGTGCCAGCAGTACCTCAAGATCCCGGGAGTTCTTC. Translating it yields CASSTSRSREFF.

The V call is TRBV18, the J call TRBJ1-1; TRBD1 aligns across 12 bases. The V and J ends lost 2 bases and 6 bases, in that order; junction bases with no gene match: 4. CDR3 length: 15 residues. Germline V gene lookup returns CDR1 KGHSH and CDR2 LQKENI. In DNA, the CDR3 is TGTGCCAGCTCACCAACGGGACAGGGGGCTGCTGAAGCTTTCTTT. Residues: CASSPTGQGAAEAFF. The whole variable domain, remainder taken from reference TRBV18 and TRBJ1-1, is NAGVMQNPRHLVRRRGQEARLRCSPMKGHSHVYWYRQLPEEGLKFMVYLQKENIIDESGMPKERFSAEFPKEGPSILRIQQVVRGDSAAYFCASSPTGQGAAEAFFGQGTRLTVV.

This chain links TRBV9 with TRBJ2-3; TRBD2 matches at 12 bases. The length of the CDR3 is 16 residues. Germline values: CDR1 SGDLS, CDR2 YYNGEE. Trimming cost V 4 bases and J 4 bases; bases outside gene matches: 7. The CDR3 DNA is TGTGCCAGCAGCCCCCAAAGACTAGCGGGAGCAGATACGCAGTATTTT. It encodes CASSPQRLAGADTQYF.

About this clone: The sample contains more than one DNA sequence encoding this CDR3. This chain joins TRBV5-1 and TRBJ2-2, with a possible D match to TRBD2 (6 bases). Looked up from germline, CDR1 is SGHRS and CDR2 is YFSETQ. V lost 1 base and J lost 2, with 9 bases in between. This CDR3 has 15 residues. As DNA, the CDR3 is TGCGCCAGCAGCTTGCCGGGAGTTAACACCGGGGAGCTGTTTTTT. This gives the protein CASSLPGVNTGELFF.

This clone turned up a few times. The rearrangement uses TRBV4-3 and TRBJ2-7, with a possible D match to TRBD1 (6 bases). The CDR3 loop spans 17 amino acids. Per germline, CDR1 LGHNA and CDR2 YSLEER. V lost 0 bases and J 5 bases, leaving 20 bases between the germline ends. The CDR3 DNA follows: TGCGCCAGCAGCCAAGATCTGTTCGGCAGGGGCCCTAACGAGCAGTACTTC. This gives the protein CASSQDLFGRGPNEQYF.

The chain links TRBV19 to TRBJ2-1; 7 bases line up with TRBD2. With V trimmed by 2 bases and J by 6 bases, 4 bases remained unmatched. The CDR3 loop spans 14 amino acids. The V gene's germline CDR1 is LNHDA and CDR2 SQIVND (reference sequence). In DNA form, the CDR3 reads TGTGCCAGTAGTATACATCGGGAGGCCAATGAGCAGTTCTTC. Translation: CASSIHREANEQFF. Full variable domain (remainder filled in from reference TRBV19 and TRBJ2-1): DGGITQSPKYLFRKEGQNVTLSCEQNLNHDAMYWYRQDPGQGLRLIYYSQIVNDFQKGDIAEGYSVSREKKESFPLTVTSAQKNPTAFYLCASSIHREANEQFFGPGTRLTVL.

V usage is TRBV21-1 and J usage is TRBJ1-2; the DNA was not used to check the table's D call, TRBD1. TRBV21-1 is a listed pseudogene. There are 12 residues in the CDR3. The CDR3 nucleotides are TGTGCCAGCAAGAAGGGGTTGGACGGCTACACCTTC. It codes for CASKKGLDGYTF.

This chain connects TRBV7-2 to TRBJ2-1, with 11 bases matching TRBD2. This CDR3 has 15 amino acids. V dropped 2 bases and J dropped 5; count of bases not matched to a gene: 2. Per the germline V gene, CDR1 is SGHTA and CDR2 is FQGNSA. CDR3 sequence: CASSLSSGGNNEQFF. The DNA of the CDR3 is TGTGCCAGCAGCTTATCTAGCGGGGGGAACAATGAGCAGTTCTTC. Using reference TRBV7-2 and TRBJ2-1 for the parts outside the CDR3, the full variable domain is GAGVSQSPSNKVTEKGKDVELRCDPISGHTALYWYRQSLGQGLEFLIYFQGNSAPDKSGLPSDRFSAERTGGSVSTLTIQRTQQEDSAVYLCASSLSSGGNNEQFFGPGTRLTVL.

This chain joins TRBV4-2 and TRBJ1-6, with 9 bases that match TRBD1. This CDR3 region has 15 residues. After removal of 5 bases from V and 8 bases from J, the junction contained 7 bases not matched to a gene. Germline V gene sequence: CDR1 LGHNA, CDR2 YNFKEQ. CDR3 coding DNA: TGTGCCAGCAGCGCTCGGACAGGGGTTGATTCACCCCTCCACTTT. Its protein is CASSARTGVDSPLHF.

The rearrangement links TRBV7-9 to TRBJ2-7; 9 bases line up with TRBD1. This CDR3 contains 15 residues. From germline, CDR1 is SEHNR and CDR2 FQNEAQ (reference sequence). V shed 5 bases, J shed 6 bases, and the junction held 11 bases outside the gene matches. The CDR3 DNA is TGTGCCAGCAGCCTCCCCACCGGACAGGGGACCGAGCAGTACTTC. This gives the protein CASSLPTGQGTEQYF.

The genes are TRBV10-3 and TRBJ2-1; D perhaps matches TRBD1 (7 bases). V lost 0 bases and J 6 bases, leaving 18 bases between the germline ends. Germline V gene lookup returns CDR1 ENHRY and CDR2 SYGVKD. CDR3 length equals 17 residues. This CDR3 is CAISESARGDRFNEQFF. The CDR3 DNA reads as TGTGCCATCAGTGAGTCGGCCAGGGGGGATCGGTTCAATGAGCAGTTCTTC.

The gene calls are TRBV27 and TRBJ1-5; no firm D call. The CDR3 length is 12 residues. The V and J ends lost 4 bases and 6 bases respectively, with 7 bases between them. Germline V gene data show CDR1 as MNHEY and CDR2 as SMNVEV (reference sequence). Here the CDR3 reads CASSYPGQPQHF. In nucleotides, the CDR3 is TGTGCCAGCAGTTATCCCGGTCAGCCCCAGCATTTT.

Note on this clone: The same CDR3 is also encoded by other DNA sequences in this sample. The J gene is TRBJ2-7, the V gene TRBV27; D is possibly TRBD1 (5 bases). Trimming took 4 bases from V and 1 from J, leaving 8 bases between them. CDR3 length equals 13 residues. The germline V gene encodes CDR1 MNHEY and CDR2 SMNVEV (reference sequence). This chain's CDR3 is CASSSTGSYEQYF. In nucleotides, the CDR3 is TGTGCCAGCAGTTCCACAGGTTCCTACGAGCAGTACTTC.

This clone was counted a few times. The chain joins TRBV27 to TRBJ1-5; D may be TRBD1 (6 bases). V lost 5 bases, J lost 7 bases, and 18 bases lay in between. Germline V gives CDR1 MNHEY, CDR2 SMNVEV (reference sequence). The CDR3 sequence is 15 residues long. The CDR3 is CASSILGGAKQPQHF. The CDR3 bases are TGTGCCAGCAGTATCCTCGGGGGGGCGAAACAGCCCCAGCATTTT.

V usage is TRBV4-2 and J usage is TRBJ1-3, with 8 bases matching TRBD1. The CDR3 runs to 19 residues. The V segment lost 1 base and the J segment 0 bases; nucleotides outside the gene matches: 11. CDR1 and CDR2 (germline): LGHNA, YNFKEQ. CDR3 DNA sequence: TGTGCCAGCAGCCAAGTTTCTGGGACAGGAGGAGACTCTGGAAACACCATATATTTT. Encoded protein: CASSQVSGTGGDSGNTIYF.

As regards this clone: Different DNA sequences within this sample yield the same CDR3. The rearrangement uses TRBV11-3 and TRBJ2-5; 8 bases fit TRBD2. V gave up 1 base and J gave up 5 bases; unmatched junction bases: 0. The V gene's germline CDR1 is SGHNT and CDR2 YENEEA. The CDR3 is made up of 13 amino acids. The CDR3 spells CASSLGLAETQYF. CDR3 in DNA: TGTGCCAGCAGCTTAGGACTAGCGGAGACCCAGTACTTC.

The J gene is TRBJ2-2, the V gene TRBV4-2; 13 bases align to TRBD2. The junction had 5 bases not matched to a gene; V was cut back by 4 bases and J by 6 bases. CDR3 size: 16 residues. CDR1 is LGHNA, CDR2 YNFKEQ, per germline. The DNA for the CDR3 is TGTGCCAGCAGCCCCCGGACTAGCGGGAGTTCCGGGGAGCTGTTTTTT. This translates into CASSPRTSGSSGELFF.

The chain employs TRBV19 and TRBJ2-6, with D possibly being TRBD2 (5 bases). The V end was cut by 6 bases, the J end by 4 bases, with 16 bases between. The CDR3 spans 16 residues. The V gene's germline CDR1 is LNHDA and CDR2 SQIVND (reference sequence). The CDR3, as DNA: TGTGCCAGTAGGCCACTACGGGGAACCGGGGCCAACGTCCTGACTTTC. It is translated as CASRPLRGTGANVLTF.

This sequence joins TRBV6-1 and TRBJ2-7; a possible D gene is TRBD2 (6 bases). This CDR3 has 12 amino acids. Germline V CDR1 and CDR2: MNHNS, SASEGT. Trimming left V 3 bases short and J 5 bases short, with 8 bases between. In DNA form, the CDR3 reads TGTGCCAGCAGTGAGACTAGAGACGAGCAGTACTTC. Its translation is CASSETRDEQYF.

In its sample, this clone was seen a few times. The chain has TRBV5-1 and TRBJ2-7, with D unclear. The V gene lost 0 bases and the J gene lost 5 bases, with 15 bases spanning the gap. The length of the CDR3 is 15 residues. Per the germline V gene, CDR1 is SGHRS and CDR2 is YFSETQ. CDR3 DNA sequence: TGCGCCAGCAGCTTGGGTGGCTACAGTATCCACGAGCAGTACTTC. Translated, it gives CASSLGGYSIHEQYF.